One sample yielded the 5 T cell receptor beta chains listed below, sequenced in a study of cytomegalovirus exposure and HLA in healthy donors. The primer mix had 60 Vbeta and 13 Jbeta primers. The data were produced by immunoSEQ multiplex PCR, yet TCRdb's version contains in-frame clones alone and is incomplete. Found here are some 150,000 clones, about two thirds of them singletons; the top ten hold around 1.9%. Sequenced material: PBMCs. These receptors came from a woman aged 55-75 years in good health and CMV-seropositive.

This chain connects TRBV19 to TRBJ1-1; 7 bases align to TRBD1. CDR3 length: 17 residues. The ends lost 2 bases at V and 0 bases at J; junction bases unmatched: 9. The germline V gene encodes CDR1 LNHDA and CDR2 SQIVND (reference sequence). CDR3: CASSIQAPGGMNTEAFF. The DNA for the CDR3 is TGTGCCAGTAGTATACAGGCGCCAGGGGGTATGAACACTGAAGCTTTCTTT.

The chain employs TRBV21-1 and TRBJ1-2. TRBV21-1 is a listed pseudogene. The CDR3 loop spans 14 amino acids. The CDR3 loop reads CASSKGGVYYGYTF. In DNA, the CDR3 is TGTGCCAGCAGCAAAGGGGGGGTCTACTATGGCTACACCTTC.

The chain links TRBV28 to TRBJ1-5; D may be TRBD1 (5 bases). Germline CDR1 MDHEN, CDR2 SYDVKM. The length of the CDR3 is 14 residues. With 7 bases removed from V and 0 bases from J, the gap between germline ends came to 10 bases. This CDR3 is CASIRDYSNQPQHF. The CDR3 region has the DNA TGTGCCAGCATCCGGGACTATAGCAATCAGCCCCAGCATTTT.

The chain recombines TRBV11-3 with TRBJ2-1; TRBD2 agrees at 7 bases. Per the germline V gene, CDR1 is SGHNT and CDR2 is YENEEA. This CDR3 contains 15 residues. J was trimmed by 2 bases and V by 5 bases; bases with no gene match: 6. The CDR3 loop reads CASSQTSDTYNEQFF. CDR3 DNA: TGTGCCAGCAGCCAAACTAGCGACACCTACAATGAGCAGTTCTTC.

V gene TRBV7-9 combines with J gene TRBJ2-7; 7 nucleotides agree with TRBD2. V trimming: 5 bases; J trimming: 4 bases; junction bases outside the gene matches: 20. The CDR3 is made up of 18 amino acids. CDR1 is SEHNR and CDR2 is FQNEAQ in the germline V gene (reference sequence). CDR3 nucleotide sequence: TGTGCCAGCAGCGTAGATGCCGGATTCGGCGGGAGTGGGTACGAGCAGTACTTC. Translated, it gives CASSVDAGFGGSGYEQYF.